These T cell receptor beta chains were read from a single sample in a study of blood T cell repertoires in COVID-19. Profiling relied on immunoSEQ multiplex PCR, and the TCRdb table lists in-frame clones only, not all of them. Of some 50,000 clones in the sample, 65% to 85% were seen once. The sample was peripheral blood. The source of these receptors is a human donor with active or convalescent COVID-19. The donor label of this sample is uncertain. Both conserved end residues are part of each CDR3. D genes are given only for firm matches. Size is stated for part of the rows, as once, few or many counts, or as a class when the clone is expanded.

d_gene,abundance,v_gene,j_gene,CDR3nt,CDR3aa
.,.,TRBV6-5,TRBJ2-3,TGTGCCAGCAGTTCCCCACAGGGCCCCACAGATACGCAGTATTTT,CASSSPQGPTDTQYF
.,.,TRBV19,TRBJ2-7,TGTGCCAGTAGTATAAAGGGGGACACGACGAACGAGCAGTACTTC,CASSIKGDTTNEQYF
TRBD2,.,TRBV6-5,TRBJ2-5,TGTGCCAGCAGGGAGGGACTAGCGGTAAAAGAGACCCAGTACTTC,CASREGLAVKETQYF
TRBD2,.,TRBV30,TRBJ2-1,TGTGCCTGGGACGGGACTAGCGGGAGTCGCTACAATGAGCAGTTCTTC,CAWDGTSGSRYNEQFF
TRBD1,few,TRBV7-6,TRBJ2-7,TGTGCCAGCAGCCGGGACAGCCACTACGAGCAGTACTTC,CASSRDSHYEQYF
.,.,TRBV7-9,TRBJ2-3,TGTGCCAGCAGCTTAGACGGCCTGACTACAGATACGCAGTATTTT,CASSLDGLTTDTQYF
TRBD2,.,TRBV7-3,TRBJ2-3,TGTGCCAGCAGCTCGGGACTAGCGGGAGTTTCGGATACGCAGTATTTT,CASSSGLAGVSDTQYF
.,few,TRBV5-6,TRBJ2-4,TGTGCCAGCAGCTTGGCCTTCGACAGGAACATTCAGTACTTC,CASSLAFDRNIQYF
TRBD2,.,TRBV7-9,TRBJ2-5,TGTGCCAGCAGCGTACTAGCGGGTCTAGAGACCCAGTACTTC,CASSVLAGLETQYF
TRBD1,.,TRBV10-3,TRBJ1-2,TGTGCCATCGCGGCTGGGACAGGAGAAGGTTACACCTTC,CAIAAGTGEGYTF
TRBD1,.,TRBV19,TRBJ2-1,TGTGCCACCGGGACAGCCTACAATGAGCAGTTCTTC,CATGTAYNEQFF
TRBD1,.,TRBV28,TRBJ2-3,TGTGCCAGCAGTTTAAGGGGCCAGGGGGCAGATACGCAGTATTTT,CASSLRGQGADTQYF
.,.,TRBV19,TRBJ2-1,TGTGCCAGTAGTACTTTTCAGGGGCAGTTCTTC,CASSTFQGQFF
.,once,TRBV5-1,TRBJ2-2,TGCGCCAGCAGCTTAGGGCTAGCCGGCGGGGAGCTGTTTTTT,CASSLGLAGGELFF
TRBD2,.,TRBV3-1/TRBV3-2,TRBJ2-4,TGTGCCAGCAGCCCCGTAGCGGGAGGGCTTCACTTC,CASSPVAGGLHF
TRBD1,few,TRBV10-3,TRBJ2-7,TGTGCCATCAGTGGAGGACAGGGGGCGCAATACGAGCAGTACTTC,CAISGGQGAQYEQYF
TRBD1,once,TRBV5-4,TRBJ1-2,TGTGCCAGCAGCCGGACAGGGACTTGGTATGGCTACACCTTC,CASSRTGTWYGYTF
.,.,TRBV14,TRBJ2-7,TGTGCCAGCAGCCAAGTAGGAGGCTCCTACGAGCAGTACTTC,CASSQVGGSYEQYF
.,.,TRBV23-1,TRBJ2-7,TGCGCCAGCGTTTCAGGAAACCCTACCTACGAGCAGTACTTC,CASVSGNPTYEQYF
TRBD1,.,TRBV27,TRBJ1-4,TGTGCCAGCAGAGCCAGGGGGAATGAAAAACTGTTTTTT,CASRARGNEKLFF
TRBD2,once,TRBV6-1,TRBJ2-3,TGTGCCAGCAGTGAACATAGCGGGAGTGGGAGAGATACGCAGTATTTT,CASSEHSGSGRDTQYF
TRBD1,few,TRBV3-1/TRBV3-2,TRBJ1-6,TGTGCCAGCAGCACGACAGGGGGTGGGGATTCACCCCTCCACTTT,CASSTTGGGDSPLHF
TRBD1,.,TRBV4-1,TRBJ2-2,TGCGCCAGCAGCCCCCAGGGTTCCGGACAGGGTACCGGGGAGCTGTTTTTT,CASSPQGSGQGTGELFF
TRBD2,.,TRBV10-3,TRBJ2-3,TGTGCCATCAGTGAATTGGCGGGAGTAGAGACAGATACGCAGTATTTT,CAISELAGVETDTQYF
TRBD2,.,TRBV9,TRBJ2-1,TGTGCCAGCAGCTCTCCCCGGGCTAGCGGGGTTCAATATTACAATGAGCAGTTCTTC,CASSSPRASGVQYYNEQFF
TRBD2,once,TRBV6-1,TRBJ2-1,TGTGCCAGCAGTGATTGGCGGGGGGGAACCGTTGAGCAGTTCTTC,CASSDWRGGTVEQFF
TRBD1,.,TRBV7-2,TRBJ1-2,TGTGCCAGCAGCTTAGCGACAGGGAACTATGGCTACACCTTC,CASSLATGNYGYTF
.,.,TRBV5-1,TRBJ2-1,TGCGCCAGCAGCCCGGAGGCGGTTAGAGGCGACAATGAGCAGTTCTTC,CASSPEAVRGDNEQFF
TRBD2,.,TRBV6-2/TRBV6-3,TRBJ2-1,TGTGCCAGCAGTCTTAGCGGGACCTACAATGAGCAGTTCTTC,CASSLSGTYNEQFF
TRBD1,.,TRBV11-2,TRBJ2-5,TGTGCCAGCAGCTTAGATCGGGGGACAGGGACGGAGACCCAGTACTTC,CASSLDRGTGTETQYF
.,.,TRBV21-1,TRBJ2-1,TGTGCCAGCAGCCGTCCGGGACTAGCGGGAGCATATGAGCAGTTCTTC,CASSRPGLAGAYEQFF
.,.,TRBV5-6,TRBJ1-5,TGTGCCAGCAGCTTGGAGGGGATAAATCAGCCCCAGCATTTT,CASSLEGINQPQHF
.,.,TRBV7-3,TRBJ2-3,TGTGCCAGCGGGGCGGGGCCCCCCACAGATACGCAGTATTTT,CASGAGPPTDTQYF
TRBD2,.,TRBV4-1,TRBJ2-2,TGCGCCCCCAGCCGGCCCGGGGGGGGGCCCGGGGAGCTGTTTTTT,CAPSRPGGGPGELFF
.,.,TRBV3-1/TRBV3-2,TRBJ1-4,TGTGCCAGCAATAGGGAGGGTGAAAAACTGTTTTTT,CASNREGEKLFF
TRBD1,.,TRBV5-5,TRBJ1-5,TGTGCCAGCAGCTTGCATCCGGGACAGGGCAGCAATCAGCCCCAGCATTTT,CASSLHPGQGSNQPQHF
.,few,TRBV19,TRBJ1-2,TGTGCCAGTAGTATTCCTAGGCGGAACTATGGCTACACCTTC,CASSIPRRNYGYTF
.,.,TRBV6-2/TRBV6-3,TRBJ1-2,TGTGCCAGCAGTTACGGGGGGATCTATGGCTACACCTTC,CASSYGGIYGYTF
.,.,TRBV7-2,TRBJ2-5,TGTGCCAGCAGCTTACAGGACCAAGAGACCCAGTACTTC,CASSLQDQETQYF
.,.,TRBV19,TRBJ1-6,TGTGCCAGTAAGGAAGCGGGGTTGGTGCGTAATTCACCCCTCCACTTT,CASKEAGLVRNSPLHF
TRBD1,.,TRBV19,TRBJ2-7,TGTGCCAGTAGTGCCAGCCCCGGGACAGGGGGTTACGAGCAGTACTTC,CASSASPGTGGYEQYF
.,.,TRBV30,TRBJ1-5,TGTGCCTGGAGTGTAGTGGGGGCCGGCCAGCCCCAGCATTTT,CAWSVVGAGQPQHF
TRBD2,once,TRBV4-3,TRBJ2-7,TGCGCCAGCAGCCAAGGGGGACTAGGGTCCTACGAGCAGTACTTC,CASSQGGLGSYEQYF
TRBD1,.,TRBV7-2,TRBJ1-5,TGTGCCAGCAGCTTAGAGGGGACAGGGGGCGGGAATCAGCCCCAGCATTTT,CASSLEGTGGGNQPQHF
TRBD2,.,TRBV6-4,TRBJ2-1,TGTGCCACCCGGCGGGGGGCGACCACCTACAATGAGCAGTTCTTC,CATRRGATTYNEQFF
.,.,TRBV10-3,TRBJ2-7,TGTGCCATCAAGGCCTCCGGGACTCACTCCTACGAGCAGTACTTC,CAIKASGTHSYEQYF
TRBD1,.,TRBV6-5,TRBJ1-2,TGTGCCAGCAGGGCGACAGGGCCCCCCAACTATGGCTACACCTTC,CASRATGPPNYGYTF
TRBD1,.,TRBV7-9,TRBJ2-2,TGTGCCAGCAGTATGACAGGGTACAACACCGGGGAGCTGTTTTTT,CASSMTGYNTGELFF
TRBD1,.,TRBV18,TRBJ2-1,TGTGCCAGCTCACCCAGAGACAGGGGTGAGCAGTTCTTC,CASSPRDRGEQFF
.,.,TRBV30,TRBJ1-5,TGTGCCTGGAGTAGGGGCCCGGGCAATCAGCCCCAGCATTTT,CAWSRGPGNQPQHF
.,few,TRBV19,TRBJ2-7,TGTGCCAGTAGTCTCGGGGGTAGGGGCGAGCAGTACTTC,CASSLGGRGEQYF
.,.,TRBV10-3,TRBJ1-6,TGTGCCATCGGGACTCTCGGAGGCAATTCACCCCTCCACTTT,CAIGTLGGNSPLHF
.,.,TRBV9,TRBJ2-7,TGTGCCAGCAGCGCATGGGGAGGCGGCTCCTACGAGCAGTACTTC,CASSAWGGGSYEQYF
.,.,TRBV7-8,TRBJ2-7,TGTGCCAGCAGCCCACAGGACGACGAGCAGTACTTC,CASSPQDDEQYF
.,.,TRBV30,TRBJ1-3,TGTGCCTGGAGTCTTCTGCGCTCACAGGGAAACACCATATATTTT,CAWSLLRSQGNTIYF
TRBD2,once,TRBV3-1/TRBV3-2,TRBJ2-2,TGTGCCAGCAGCCCTAGATGGGGGGGACTAGTTTCCGGGGAGCTGTTTTTT,CASSPRWGGLVSGELFF
.,.,TRBV28,TRBJ1-6,TGTGCCAGCAGCGCAGGGATTGGATATAATTCACCCCTCCACTTT,CASSAGIGYNSPLHF
TRBD2,.,TRBV6-2/TRBV6-3,TRBJ2-3,TGTGCCAGCAGTTACTTGCCTAGCGGGAGTGGGACAGATACGCAGTATTTT,CASSYLPSGSGTDTQYF